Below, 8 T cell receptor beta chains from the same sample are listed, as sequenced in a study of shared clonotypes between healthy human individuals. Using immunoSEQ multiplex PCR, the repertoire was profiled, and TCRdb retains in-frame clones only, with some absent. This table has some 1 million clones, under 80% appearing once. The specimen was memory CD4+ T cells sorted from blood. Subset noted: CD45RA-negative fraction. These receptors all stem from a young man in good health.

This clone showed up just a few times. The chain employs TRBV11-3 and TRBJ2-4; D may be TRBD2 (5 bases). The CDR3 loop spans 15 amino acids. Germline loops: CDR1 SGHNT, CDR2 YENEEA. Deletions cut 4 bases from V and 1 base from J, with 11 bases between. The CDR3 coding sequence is TGTGCCAGCAGCTCCCGATCGGGGGCCAAAAACATTCAGTACTTC. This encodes CASSSRSGAKNIQYF. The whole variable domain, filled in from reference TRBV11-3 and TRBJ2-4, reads EAGVVQSPRYKIIEKKQPVAFWCNPISGHNTLYWYLQNLGQGPELLIRYENEEAVDDSQLPKDRFSAERLKGVDSTLKIQPAELGDSAVYLCASSSRSGAKNIQYFGAGTRLSVL.

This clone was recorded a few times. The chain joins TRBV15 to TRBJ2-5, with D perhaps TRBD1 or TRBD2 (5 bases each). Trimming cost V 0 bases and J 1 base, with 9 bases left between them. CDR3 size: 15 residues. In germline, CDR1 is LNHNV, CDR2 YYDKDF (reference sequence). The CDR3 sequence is CATSRDNGAQETQYF. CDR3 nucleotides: TGTGCCACCAGCAGAGATAACGGGGCCCAAGAGACCCAGTACTTC.

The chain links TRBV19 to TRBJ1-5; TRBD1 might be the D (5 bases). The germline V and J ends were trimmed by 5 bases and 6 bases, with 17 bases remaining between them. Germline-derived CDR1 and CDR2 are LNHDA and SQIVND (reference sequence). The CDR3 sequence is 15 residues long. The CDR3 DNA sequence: TGTGCCAGTAGTCGACAGTTTCTCGGCGGTCAGCCCCAGCATTTT. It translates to CASSRQFLGGQPQHF.

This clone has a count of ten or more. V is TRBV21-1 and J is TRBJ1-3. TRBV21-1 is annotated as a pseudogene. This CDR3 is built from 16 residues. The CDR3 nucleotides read TGTGCCAGCAGCCCTAAACTACCTGATACTGGAAACACCATATATTTT. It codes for CASSPKLPDTGNTIYF.

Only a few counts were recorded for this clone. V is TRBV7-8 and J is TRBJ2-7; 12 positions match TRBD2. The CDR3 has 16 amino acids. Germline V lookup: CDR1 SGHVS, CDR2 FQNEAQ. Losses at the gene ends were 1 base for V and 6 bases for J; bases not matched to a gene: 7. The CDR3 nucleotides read TGTGCCAGCAGCTTAGAACTAGCGGGGGGTTATCGCGAGCAGTACTTC. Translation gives CASSLELAGGYREQYF.

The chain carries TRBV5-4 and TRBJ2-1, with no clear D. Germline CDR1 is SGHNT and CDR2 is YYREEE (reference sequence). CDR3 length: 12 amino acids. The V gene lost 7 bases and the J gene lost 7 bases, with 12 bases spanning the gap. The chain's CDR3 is CASSRLPNEQFF. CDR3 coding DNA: TGTGCCAGCTCCAGGCTTCCGAATGAGCAGTTCTTC. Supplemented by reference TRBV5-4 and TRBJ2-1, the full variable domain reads ETGVTQSPTHLIKTRGQQVTLRCSSQSGHNTVSWYQQALGQGPQFIFQYYREEENGRGNFPPRFSGLQFPNYSSELNVNALELDDSALYLCASSRLPNEQFFGPGTRLTVL.

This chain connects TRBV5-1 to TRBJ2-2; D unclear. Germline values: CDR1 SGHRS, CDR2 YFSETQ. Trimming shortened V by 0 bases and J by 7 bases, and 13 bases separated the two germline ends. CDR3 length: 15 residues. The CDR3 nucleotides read TGCGCCAGCAGCTTGGTCCCGGGTTACGGCGGGGAGCTGTTTTTT. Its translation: CASSLVPGYGGELFF.

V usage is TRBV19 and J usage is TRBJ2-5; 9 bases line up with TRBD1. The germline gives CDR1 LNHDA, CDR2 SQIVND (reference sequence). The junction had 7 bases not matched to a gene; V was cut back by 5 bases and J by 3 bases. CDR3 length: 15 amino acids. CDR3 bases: TGTGCCAGTAGTGTTCTGGGACAGGGAGAAGAGACCCAGTACTTC. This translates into CASSVLGQGEETQYF.